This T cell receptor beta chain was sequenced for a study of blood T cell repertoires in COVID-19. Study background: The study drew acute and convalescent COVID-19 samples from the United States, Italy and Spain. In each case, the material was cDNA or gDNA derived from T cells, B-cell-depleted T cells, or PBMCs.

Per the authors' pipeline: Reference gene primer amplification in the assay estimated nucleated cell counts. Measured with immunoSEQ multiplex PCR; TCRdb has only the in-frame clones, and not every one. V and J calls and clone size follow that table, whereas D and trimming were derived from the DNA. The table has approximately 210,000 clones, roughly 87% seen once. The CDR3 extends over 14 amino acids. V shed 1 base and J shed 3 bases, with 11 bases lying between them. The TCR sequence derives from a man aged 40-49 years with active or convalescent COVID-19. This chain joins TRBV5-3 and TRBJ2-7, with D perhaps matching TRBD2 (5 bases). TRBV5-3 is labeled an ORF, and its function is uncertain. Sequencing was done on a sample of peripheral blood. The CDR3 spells CARSLYGLIYEQYF. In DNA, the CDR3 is TGTGCCAGAAGCTTGTATGGACTGATCTACGAGCAGTACTTC.